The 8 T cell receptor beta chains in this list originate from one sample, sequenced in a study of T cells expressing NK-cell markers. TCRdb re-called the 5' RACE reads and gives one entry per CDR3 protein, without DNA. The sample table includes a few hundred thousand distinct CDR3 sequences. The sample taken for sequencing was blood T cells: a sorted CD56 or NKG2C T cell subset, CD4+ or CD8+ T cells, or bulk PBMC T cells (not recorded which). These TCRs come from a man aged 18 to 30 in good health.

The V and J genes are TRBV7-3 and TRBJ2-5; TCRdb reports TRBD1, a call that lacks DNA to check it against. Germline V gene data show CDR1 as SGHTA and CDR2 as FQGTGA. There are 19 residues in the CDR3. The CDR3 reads CASSLTQGSSPKPGETQYF.

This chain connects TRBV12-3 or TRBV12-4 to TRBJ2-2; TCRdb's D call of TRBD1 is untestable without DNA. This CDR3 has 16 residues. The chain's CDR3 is CASRARETPDTGELFF.

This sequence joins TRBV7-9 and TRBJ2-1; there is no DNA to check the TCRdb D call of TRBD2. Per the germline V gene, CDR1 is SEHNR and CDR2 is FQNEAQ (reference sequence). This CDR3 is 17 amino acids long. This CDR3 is CASSQFPGLADYNEQFF.

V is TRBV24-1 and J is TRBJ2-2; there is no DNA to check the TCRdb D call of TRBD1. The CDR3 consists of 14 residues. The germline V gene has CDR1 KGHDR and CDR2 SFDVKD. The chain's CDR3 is CATSGAGNTGELFF.

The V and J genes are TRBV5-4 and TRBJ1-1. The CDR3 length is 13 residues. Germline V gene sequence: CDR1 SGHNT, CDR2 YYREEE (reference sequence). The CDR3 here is CASSLAARPEAFF.

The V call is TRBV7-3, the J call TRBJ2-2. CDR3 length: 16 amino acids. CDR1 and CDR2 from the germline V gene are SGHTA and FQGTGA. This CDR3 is CASSSYLGANTGELFF.

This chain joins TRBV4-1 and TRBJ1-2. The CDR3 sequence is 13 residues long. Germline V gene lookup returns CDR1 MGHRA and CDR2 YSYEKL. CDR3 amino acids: CASSQDSPGGYTF.

CDR3 protein: CSVGASQETQYF. This chain joins TRBV29-1 and TRBJ2-5. CDR3 length: 12 residues. From germline, CDR1 is SQVTM and CDR2 ANQGSEA.